This record covers a single TCR beta chain. Its specificity is unknown. Both previously described methods and listed TCR primers were employed to make bulk TCR libraries. TCRdb recomputed calls from the PCR reads with MiXCR, one row per CDR3 protein. This sample yields about 330,000 distinct CDR3 sequences, of which 24% are seen a single time; around 0.76% belongs to the top ten. This sample was taken from a study of molecular identifiers for immune sequencing clone quantification. Sorted inputs of 20,000 to 1,000,000 cells, with 10%, 30% or 50% RNA, yielded naive CD8 libraries. Findings of the study overall: Beyond 20 RNA copies, clones held over 99% of effector molecules, compared with under 1% in naive cells.

The CDR3 length is 15 residues. Germline V gene lookup returns CDR1 MNHEY and CDR2 SVGEGT. Trimming removed 0 bases at V and 1 base at J, with 9 bases between. The receptor was derived from a human donor in good health. Some libraries in this study had Jurkat cell RNA spiked in. The sample taken for sequencing was naive CD8+ T cells from blood, with Jurkat cell RNA spiked in. Subset defined: FACS-sorted CD8+CD4-CCR7+CD45RA+ naive T cells. The V gene is TRBV6-2 or TRBV6-3, the J gene TRBJ1-1; the D is unclear. The DNA of the CDR3 is TGTGCCAGCAGTTACTCCCCAAACCCGAACACTGAAGCTTTCTTT. Translated: CASSYSPNPNTEAFF.